The source of this T cell receptor (beta chain) is a study of blood T cell repertoires in COVID-19. In the study overall: Sources were T cells, B-cell-depleted T cells, or PBMCs; the material itself was cDNA or gDNA.

Clones were read by immunoSEQ multiplex PCR, and TCRdb kept only the in-frame ones, dropping some. The sample holds 150,000 or so clones, 80% to 85% seen once. This clone was detected once. This receptor was identified in a woman aged 60-75 years with acute or convalescent COVID-19. Sequenced input: peripheral blood.

CDR3 sequence: CASSQDFGGETQYF. The CDR3 DNA sequence: TGCGCCAGCAGCCAAGACTTTGGGGGGGAGACCCAGTACTTC. The chain uses TRBV4-3 and TRBJ2-5; tentative D call: TRBD2 (6 bases). The CDR3 totals 14 residues. Trimming took off 0 bases at V and 5 bases at J, with 10 bases between the two ends. In germline, CDR1 is LGHNA, CDR2 YSLEER.